A selection of T cell receptor beta chains follows, all from one sample in a study of shared clonotypes between healthy human individuals. TCRdb keeps only in-frame clones here, not all; method: immunoSEQ multiplex PCR. The sample yields a few million clones, around 90% seen once. The sample comprised naive CD4+ T cells from PBMCs. All receptors come from a man in his late teens or twenties in good health. Some clones in this sample may be carry-over from other donors' samples. CDR3s include the opening cysteine and the closing phenylalanine or tryptophan.

CDR3 protein: CASRVQPQANQPQHF; V gene: TRBV19
CDR3 protein: CASSQGLTDTQYF; V gene: TRBV6-6
CDR3 protein: CASSFEAVTGELFF; V gene: TRBV5-4
CDR3 protein: CASSSESGGANVLTF; V gene: TRBV2
CDR3 protein: CASNLKGGQREAFF; V gene: TRBV6-5
CDR3 protein: CASTLTGRYGYTF; V gene: TRBV19
CDR3 protein: CASSLNMMISYNEQFF; V gene: TRBV5-1
CDR3 protein: CASSLLVRGRNEQFF; V gene: TRBV28
CDR3 protein: CASSLTRATNEKLFF; V gene: TRBV5-8
CDR3 protein: CASSQEFQKNIQYF; V gene: TRBV4-3
CDR3 protein: CASSDSMASQGNQPQHF; V gene: TRBV6-1
CDR3 protein: CASSPRGGADTGELFF; V gene: TRBV9
CDR3 protein: CASSHGGLQETQYF; V gene: TRBV4-3
CDR3 protein: CASSYSSRGDQPQHF; V gene: TRBV6-5
CDR3 protein: CASSFLAPPSYNEQFF; V gene: TRBV7-6
CDR3 protein: CASSRQTFRDSGPNEQFF; V gene: TRBV27
CDR3 protein: CASSVGGQGAGEQYF; V gene: TRBV9
CDR3 protein: CASSSSRAGAGELFF; V gene: TRBV28
CDR3 protein: CASSPGLARNEQFF; V gene: TRBV7-2
CDR3 protein: CASSPRDRVTDTQYF; V gene: TRBV14
CDR3 protein: CASKRQGLGNTIYF; V gene: TRBV6-5
CDR3 protein: CAWNPTGRTNTGELFF; V gene: TRBV30
CDR3 protein: CASSLGSALGVEQYF; V gene: TRBV7-8
CDR3 protein: CASSVGNSGRGSHETQYF; V gene: TRBV9
CDR3 protein: CASSQDYTTPLPQHF; V gene: TRBV4-2
CDR3 protein: CASSFASGTGYSEQYF; V gene: TRBV5-1
CDR3 protein: CASSSRDRGWTEAFF; V gene: TRBV11-2
CDR3 protein: CASSSPLGGEKLFF; V gene: TRBV28
CDR3 protein: CASSLAPTGGDAF; V gene: TRBV5-5
CDR3 protein: CASSNGLADTQYF; V gene: TRBV19
CDR3 protein: CASTLGNQPQHF; V gene: TRBV2
CDR3 protein: CASSSSSGRSETQYF; V gene: TRBV5-1
CDR3 protein: CAITSGLPGAGGTGELFF; V gene: TRBV10-3
CDR3 protein: CASSEARLIYGYTF; V gene: TRBV2
CDR3 protein: CASRVGYLGDTQYF; V gene: TRBV6-1
CDR3 protein: CASSVRALSYEQYF; V gene: TRBV9
CDR3 protein: CASSQEASRGTYNEQFF; V gene: TRBV4-2
CDR3 protein: CASSRWGQVGTEAFF; V gene: TRBV5-6
CDR3 protein: CASSNSHPGQGTSEAFF; V gene: TRBV4-1
CDR3 protein: CASSPNQGQLADEQYF; V gene: TRBV18
CDR3 protein: CAWVRRGRNGYTF; V gene: TRBV30
CDR3 protein: CASRLAGQLRGYTF; V gene: TRBV2
CDR3 protein: CASSRLAGVPNEQFF; V gene: TRBV7-7
CDR3 protein: CASSRDSAETQYF; V gene: TRBV7-9
CDR3 protein: CASRLLGTSETYEQYF; V gene: TRBV27
CDR3 protein: CASSLSIASQYF; V gene: TRBV28
CDR3 protein: CASSEDRGSYEQYF; V gene: TRBV10-1
CDR3 protein: CASTSARTNSPLHF; V gene: TRBV2
CDR3 protein: CASSLLGQPQHF; V gene: TRBV28
CDR3 protein: CASSPQLASLGTGELFF; V gene: TRBV14
CDR3 protein: CATAGANVLTF; V gene: TRBV6-6
CDR3 protein: CASSQETGDNSPLHF; V gene: TRBV4-3
CDR3 protein: CASGKNTGELFF; V gene: TRBV7-7
CDR3 protein: CASSPRDSGELFF; V gene: TRBV18
CDR3 protein: CASSPGGLVSKAFF; V gene: TRBV28